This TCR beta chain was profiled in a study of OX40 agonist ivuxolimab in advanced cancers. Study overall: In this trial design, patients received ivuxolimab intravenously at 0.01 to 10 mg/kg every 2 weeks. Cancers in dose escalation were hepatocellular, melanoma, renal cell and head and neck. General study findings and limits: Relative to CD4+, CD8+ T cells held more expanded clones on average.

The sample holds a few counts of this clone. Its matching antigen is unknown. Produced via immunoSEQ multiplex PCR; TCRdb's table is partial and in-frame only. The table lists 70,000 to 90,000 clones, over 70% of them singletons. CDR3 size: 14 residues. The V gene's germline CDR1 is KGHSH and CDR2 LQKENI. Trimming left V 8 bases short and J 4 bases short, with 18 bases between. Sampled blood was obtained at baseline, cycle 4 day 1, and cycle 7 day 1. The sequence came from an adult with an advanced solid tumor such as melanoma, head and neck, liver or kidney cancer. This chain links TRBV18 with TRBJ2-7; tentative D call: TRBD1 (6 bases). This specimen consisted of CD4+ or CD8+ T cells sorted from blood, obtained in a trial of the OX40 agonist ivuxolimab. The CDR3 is CASGRNYRAYEQYF. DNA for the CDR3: TGTGCCAGCGGGCGGAATTACAGGGCGTACGAGCAGTACTTC.